The source of this TCR beta chain is a study of cytomegalovirus exposure and HLA in healthy donors (dated by TCRdb to about 2017). As for the study more broadly: An earlier analysis of roughly 610 of the donors reported about 260 Gb of sequence data and 100 million to 120 million unique TCR beta sequences obtained from roughly 180 million T cells. Along with the approximately 600-subject first cohort, a separate validation cohort of over a hundred different subjects was used. The number of typed donors differed by locus: roughly 629-640 for A, B, C, DRB1 and DQB1; 522 for DQA1; 606 for DPA1; and about 450 for DPB1. To predict cytomegalovirus infection status, the study combined high-throughput TCR immunosequencing, statistical association of individual TCRs with disease status, and machine learning. A later genetic analysis took genome-wide SNP genotypes for about three fifths of the 666 donors and used that subset as a discovery cohort. Every repertoire in the discovery cohort had been generated on one and the same sequencing platform. Because of strong linkage in the cohort, roughly five DR-DQ haplotypes were treated as single units for association and clustering. About 280 gigabases of sequencing data and around 90 million unique TCR sequences made up an early release that covered roughly 670 HLA-typed donors. An earlier analysis of around 640 of the donors used high-throughput TCR beta sequencing to judge whether each TCR beta V gene segment behaved as functional or pseudogenic. A later analysis re-examined previously published TCR beta repertoires from hundreds of donors and added high-resolution HLA genotyping to investigate patterns of TCR occurrence. Of the roughly 420 genotyped donors, roughly 76% were placed in the genetic ancestry cluster associated with self-reported Caucasian donors. The study aimed to test whether cataloging public T cell receptors could reveal signatures of past pathogen exposure. The later analysis used no new phenotypic data to find candidate immune exposures, relying instead on TCR beta sequences and their occurrence across donors. Alongside the repertoire data, information on donor age, sex, ethnicity and CMV serostatus was compiled. The study used immunosequencing to profile the T cell repertoires of approximately 640 subjects and linked those repertoires to cytomegalovirus serostatus. Both class I and class II loci were covered by HLA typing, at four-digit resolution. Among under 450 genotyped donors of the cohort, an average of approximately 240,000 unique TCR beta nucleotide sequences were sequenced per donor, roughly 18% of them non-productive.

Regarding this clone: Its antigen is currently not known. No much larger clone exists at a distance of one base, and base qualities are not known.

CDR1 and CDR2 are read off the germline V gene as SGDLS and YYNGEE. The CDR3 covers 18 residues, taking in both the cysteine and the phenylalanine. CDR3 DNA is the only sequence kept; it has 54 bases, read in frame from the first base. Here V drops 4 bases and J drops 3 bases, and the junction holds 16 bases not matched to any gene. In total, approximately 700 healthy bone marrow donors made up the cohort. At the time of sampling, all cohort members were nominally healthy, though unrecorded immune exposures were likely present. The donor was CMV seropositive and was included in the group of approximately 300 seropositive cohort members. A peripheral blood sample was provided by each donor, and peripheral blood mononuclear cells were used for TCR beta sequencing. Genomic DNA was extracted from the blood cell samples with the Qiagen DNeasy Blood Extraction Kit. Here is what the overall study found, with its caveats: A further reported finding was that TCR beta sequences accurately predicted the HLA-A and HLA-B alleles for most subjects in the first cohort. A cluster of highly shared sequence variants was judged likely to represent a technical artifact of the sequencing pipeline. An earlier analysis of 450 to 750 of the donors showed that most TCR beta V segments appeared in productive rearrangements either about 87% or about 30% of the time, which broadly matched IMGT annotations. Across donors, most TCR sequences were observed very rarely, whereas some public TCRs were present in many individuals. A later analysis found that HLA-associated TCR beta chains were more clonally expanded and had lower generation probabilities than equally common non-associated chains. The authors suggested that the approach could potentially be extended to other disease states and immunological phenotypes. Because HLA typing was missing for some donors at each locus, association tests included only the typed subset. Strong co-occurrence of HLA alleles, especially DR and DQ, made assigning TCR associations to individual alleles difficult. In this cohort, only TCR beta chains were sequenced, and detectable features were limited by the absence of alpha or paired-chain data. Linkage disequilibrium might explain the correlated functional status among segregating V segments, but an unknown experimental factor could not be excluded. Immune exposure information for the cohort was limited to CMV serostatus. A later genetic analysis reported fewer N-insertions in productive TCRs among donors in an Asian-associated ancestry cluster than the approximately 670-donor mean. Some IMGT-functional V segments, including TRBV6-2 and TRBV6-3, could not be told apart with the 87-base-pair reads, so those segments were excluded. Specific HLA alleles were associated with about 17,000 TCR beta sequences at a false discovery rate of 0.05 in a later analysis. A later analysis reported that several top co-occurrence clusters appeared linked to parvovirus B19, influenza, CMV and Epstein-Barr virus. The earlier analysis of a few hundred of the donors excluded approximately 15 rarely observed V segments, including chromosome 9 orphons, because counts were too low. In vitro tests confirmed that a few of the cytomegalovirus-associated TCR beta chains recognize cytomegalovirus antigens. A later analysis found that TCR association rates varied across HLA loci, with DRB1 alleles showing the most associated TCRs and HLA-C alleles the fewest. Most CMV-associated TCR beta chains appeared to be HLA-restricted in a later analysis, and the HLA associations seemed to be driven largely by CMV exposure. In the study, 150 to 200 TCR beta chains were listed as associated with cytomegalovirus. The classifier was reported to diagnose cytomegalovirus status with high specificity and sensitivity in both the original cohort and the validation cohort. The presence/absence analyses assumed that sequencing depth was roughly uniform across donors, and that assumption may not be true. A later genetic analysis associated a missense DCLRE1C variant with V-gene and J-gene trimming of TCR beta chains, and an independent cohort replicated the association.

Library preparation was by the immunoSEQ multiplex PCR assay. The multiplex PCR relied on a mix of 60 forward primers for TCR Vbeta segments and 13 reverse primers for TCR Jbeta segments. A multiplex PCR assay on genomic DNA amplified the CDR3 region of rearranged TCR beta genes. The Illumina HiSeq System was used to sequence the amplified TCR beta libraries as 87-base-pair reads. The paper's data handling went like this. Across the 700 or so repertoires, a later analysis counted 78 million or so unique TCR beta chains, approximately 10 million of which were shared by at least two donors. To remove PCR and sequencing errors, raw reads were error-corrected and collapsed into unique sequences using a nearest-neighbor algorithm that merged closely related sequences. V, D and J gene segments were assigned by aligning CDR3 sequences to IMGT reference sequences. For a sequence to be retained, a match of at least six nucleotides to both a V gene segment and a J gene segment was required. Rearrangements were classified as productive when the CDR3 lacked stop codons and remained in frame with V and J, and all other rearrangements were classified as non-productive. CDR3 was defined according to IMGT convention as the region running from the second conserved V-encoded cysteine to the conserved J-encoded phenylalanine. The earlier analysis of about 610 of the donors excluded sequences that lacked an unambiguous match to a single V gene segment. In an earlier analysis of a few hundred of the donors, a V segment was called functional when productive rearrangements were above 56.7%, and segregating when the standard deviation between donors exceeded 5%. To diagnose cytomegalovirus status from the catalog of TCR beta chain sequences, a statistical classification framework was built. V and J gene assignment, in a later analysis, came from comparing TCR nucleotide sequences with IMGT/GENE-DB human TR gene sequences. Using the TCRdist pipeline, a later analysis assigned CDR3 sequences along with most-parsimonious VDJ recombination scenarios. In a later analysis, every TCR beta chain was defined by the combination of its CDR3 amino acid sequence and its V-gene family, and reads without a unique V-gene family were dropped. To address suspected cross-contamination and a sequencing artifact, a later analysis removed under 600 highly shared, low-generation-probability nucleotide sequences. For each public chain, a later analysis derived a clonal expansion index from normalized ranks of inferred template counts within each repertoire. In a later analysis, generation probabilities were computed with a VDJ recombination model fitted to out-of-frame rearrangements, and the resulting probabilities were checked against IGoR. In a later analysis, TCR-TCR, TCR-HLA and TCR-CMV co-occurrence was scored with hypergeometric tests, and a repertoire-size bias correction was applied to TCR pairs. In a later analysis, false discovery rates were estimated by permuting HLA or CMV assignments 20 times. In a later analysis, co-occurring TCRs were grouped using DBSCAN, with TCRdist sequence similarity added in when clustering inside HLA-allele-positive subsets. For co-occurrence clustering, repertoires with fewer than 30,000 or more than 120,000 public chains were excluded, along with a handful of repertoires with anomalous nucleotide sharing. TCRdb carries this immuneACCESS record with in-frame sequences only. Its versions omit some clonotypes, under half of them owing to an unresolved V gene in the studies checked, with the rest unexplained. V and J calls and clone size are those listed in that table; D and trimming were worked out from the DNA. In this sample the table shows about 160,000 clones, roughly 80% of which occur a single time. 1% to 1.5% of the sample belongs to the ten largest clones.

This chain is built from TRBV9 and TRBJ2-3, with 8 junctional bases fitting TRBD1. Sequenced: PBMCs. The sequence derives from a man between 50 and 59 years old in good health and CMV-seropositive. The base sequence is TGTGCCAGCAGCCCTCTCCGACAGGGGCCACAGGTTACAGATACGCAGTATTTT. Its translation reads: CASSPLRQGPQVTDTQYF.